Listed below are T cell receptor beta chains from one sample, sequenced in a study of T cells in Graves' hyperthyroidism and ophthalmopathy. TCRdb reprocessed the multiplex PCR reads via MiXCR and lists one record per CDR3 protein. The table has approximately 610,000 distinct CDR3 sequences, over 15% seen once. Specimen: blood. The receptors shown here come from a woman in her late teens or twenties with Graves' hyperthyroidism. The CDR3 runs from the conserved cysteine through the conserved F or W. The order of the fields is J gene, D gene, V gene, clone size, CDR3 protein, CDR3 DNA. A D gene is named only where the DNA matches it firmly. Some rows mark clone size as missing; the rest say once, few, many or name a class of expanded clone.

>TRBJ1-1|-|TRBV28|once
CASRGGQDTEAFF
TGTGCCTCCCGGGGAGGGCAGGACACTGAAGCTTTCTTT
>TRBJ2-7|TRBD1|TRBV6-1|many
CASLLFSDPGQGDEQYF
TGTGCCAGCCTCCTTTTTTCCGATCCGGGACAGGGAGACGAGCAGTACTTC
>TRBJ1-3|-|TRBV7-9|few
CASIDVDVYGNTIYF
TGTGCCAGCATTGATGTGGACGTCTATGGAAACACCATATATTTT
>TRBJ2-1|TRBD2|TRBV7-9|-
CASSLVRGVDRSSYNEQFF
TGTGCCAGCAGCTTAGTGCGGGGGGTGGATCGGAGCTCCTACAATGAGCAGTTCTTC
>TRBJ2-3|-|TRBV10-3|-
CATGGPDTQYF
TGTGCCACCGGAGGTCCAGATACGCAGTATTTT
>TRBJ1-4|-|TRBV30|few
CAWSVGVETNEKLFF
TGTGCCTGGAGTGTGGGGGTAGAAACTAATGAAAAACTGTTTTTT
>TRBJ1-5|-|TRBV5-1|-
CASSLGGGDQPQHF
TGCGCCAGCAGCTTGGGGGGGGGCGATCAGCCCCAGCATTTT
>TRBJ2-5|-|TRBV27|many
CASNGMIETQYF
TGTGCCAGCAACGGTATGATTGAGACCCAGTACTTC
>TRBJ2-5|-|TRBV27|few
CASSPRRRELGETQYF
TGTGCCAGCAGTCCCCGTAGACGGGAGCTAGGGGAGACCCAGTACTTC
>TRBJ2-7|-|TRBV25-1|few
CASSESPPGIDKHEQYF
TGTGCCAGCAGTGAATCGCCCCCGGGAATCGATAAACACGAGCAGTACTTC
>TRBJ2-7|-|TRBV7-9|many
CASSNPTSYEQYF
TGTGCCAGCAGCAACCCAACCTCCTACGAGCAGTACTTC
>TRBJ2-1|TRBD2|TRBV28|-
CASSGTSGNSYNEQFF
TGTGCCAGTTCCGGGACTAGCGGGAACTCCTACAATGAGCAGTTCTTC
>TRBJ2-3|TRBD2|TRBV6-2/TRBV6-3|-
CASSYSGPGGAGDTQYF
TGTGCCAGCAGTTACTCAGGGCCGGGAGGGGCGGGAGATACGCAGTATTTT
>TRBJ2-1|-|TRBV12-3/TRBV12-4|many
CASSPGISSYNEQFF
TGTGCCAGCAGCCCCGGGATAAGCTCCTACAATGAGCAGTTCTTC
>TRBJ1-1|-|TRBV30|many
CAWGRDTEAFF
TGTGCCTGGGGGCGAGACACTGAAGCTTTCTTT
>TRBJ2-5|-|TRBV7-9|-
CASSLFTTTGFYF
TGTGCCAGCAGCTTGTTTACAACGACCGGCTTTTACTTC
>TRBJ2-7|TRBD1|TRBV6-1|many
CASSYMGQLYEQYF
TGTGCCAGCAGTTATATGGGACAGCTCTACGAGCAGTACTTC
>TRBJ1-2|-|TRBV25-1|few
CASSSLPGTSGGYTF
TGTGCCAGCAGTTCCCTGCCCGGGACAAGTGGCGGCTACACCTTC
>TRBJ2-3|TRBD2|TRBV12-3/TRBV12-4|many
CASASGSRPDTQYF
TGTGCCAGCGCAAGCGGGAGTAGGCCAGATACGCAGTATTTT
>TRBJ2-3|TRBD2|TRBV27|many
CASSSPGLAGGTDTQYF
TGTGCCAGCAGTTCCCCGGGACTAGCGGGGGGCACAGATACGCAGTATTTT
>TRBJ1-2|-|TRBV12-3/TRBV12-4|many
CASSFPGRGGYTF
TGTGCCAGCAGTTTCCCGGGGAGGGGTGGCTACACCTTC
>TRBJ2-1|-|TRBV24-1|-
CATMMGGRGEQFF
TGTGCCACCATGATGGGCGGGCGGGGTGAGCAGTTCTTC
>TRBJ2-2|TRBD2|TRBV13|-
CASRRTSADTGELFF
TGTGCCAGCAGGCGGACTAGCGCCGACACCGGGGAGCTGTTTTTT
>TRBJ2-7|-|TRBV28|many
CASSYRVFSYEQYF
TGTGCCAGCAGTTACAGGGTTTTCTCCTACGAGCAGTACTTC
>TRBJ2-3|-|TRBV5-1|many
CASSLRGGYTDTQYF
TGCGCCAGCAGCTTGCGGGGAGGTTACACAGATACGCAGTATTTT
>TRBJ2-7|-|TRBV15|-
CATSRAGAGYEQYF
TGTGCCACCAGCAGAGCCGGGGCCGGATACGAGCAGTACTTC
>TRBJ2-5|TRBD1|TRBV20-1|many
CSAYPGQVQETQYF
TGCAGTGCTTATCCGGGACAGGTCCAAGAGACCCAGTACTTC
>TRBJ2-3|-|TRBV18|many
CASSHGRPPDTQYF
TGTGCCAGCTCACACGGACGCCCCCCAGATACGCAGTATTTT
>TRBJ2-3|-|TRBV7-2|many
CASSLWGGTDTQYF
TGTGCCAGCAGCTTATGGGGTGGCACAGATACGCAGTATTTT
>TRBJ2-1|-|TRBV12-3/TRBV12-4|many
CASRGGGLTYNEQFF
TGTGCCAGCAGGGGAGGGGGCTTAACCTACAATGAGCAGTTCTTC
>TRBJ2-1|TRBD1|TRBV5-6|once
CASSHDRGIDNEQFF
TGTGCCAGCAGCCATGACAGGGGGATCGACAATGAGCAGTTCTTC
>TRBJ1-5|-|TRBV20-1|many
CSARRGGGNQPQHF
TGCAGTGCTAGAAGGGGGGGCGGCAATCAGCCCCAGCATTTT
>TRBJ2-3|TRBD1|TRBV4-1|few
CASSQGPGQVTDTQYF
TGCGCCAGCAGCCAGGGCCCGGGACAGGTCACAGATACGCAGTATTTT
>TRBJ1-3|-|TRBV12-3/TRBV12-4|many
CASSFGEAGNTIYF
TGTGCCAGCAGTTTTGGAGAGGCCGGAAACACCATATATTTT
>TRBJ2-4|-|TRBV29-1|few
CSVLLGRAKNIQYF
TGCAGCGTCCTCCTGGGTAGAGCCAAAAACATTCAGTACTTC
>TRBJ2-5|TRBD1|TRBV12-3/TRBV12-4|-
CASRFRDRGSETQYF
TGTGCCAGCAGATTCCGGGACAGGGGTTCGGAGACCCAGTACTTC
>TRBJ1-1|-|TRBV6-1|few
CASSAGENTEAFF
TGTGCCAGCAGTGCAGGGGAGAACACTGAAGCTTTCTTT
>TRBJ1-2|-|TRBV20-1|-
CSARVGAYGYTF
TGCAGTGCCCGCGTGGGTGCCTATGGCTACACCTTC
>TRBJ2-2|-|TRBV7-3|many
CASSLTGPHTGELFF
TGTGCCAGCAGCTTGACAGGCCCGCACACCGGGGAGCTGTTTTTT
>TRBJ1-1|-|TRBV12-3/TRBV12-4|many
CASTTGGAGTEAFF
TGTGCCAGCACCACCGGGGGGGCAGGCACTGAAGCTTTCTTT
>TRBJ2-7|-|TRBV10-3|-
CAISERSGDTASLGQYF
TGTGCCATCAGCGAACGGTCGGGGGACACCGCGTCGTTGGGGCAGTACTTC
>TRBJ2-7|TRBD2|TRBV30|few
CAGSGSLPYEQYF
TGTGCCGGTAGCGGGAGTCTTCCCTACGAGCAGTACTTC
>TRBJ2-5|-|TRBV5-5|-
CASSLFNEGQQETQYF
TGTGCCAGCAGCTTGTTTAACGAGGGGCAGCAAGAGACCCAGTACTTC
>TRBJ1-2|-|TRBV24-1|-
CATSDRRPGAEGYTF
TGTGCCACCAGTGATCGCCGTCCGGGGGCGGAAGGCTACACCTTC
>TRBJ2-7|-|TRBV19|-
CASSIFLGKTYEQYF
TGTGCCAGTAGTATATTCCTAGGAAAGACCTACGAGCAGTACTTC